The 17 T cell receptor beta chains reported below all come from one sample, sequenced in a study of identical twins. TCRdb processed the 5' RACE reads anew with MiXCR; each CDR3 protein has one entry. Of a few hundred thousand distinct CDR3 sequences in the sample, more than 13% were seen once. These data were also reused for a study on yellow fever vaccine responses in identical twins.

The sequenced sample consisted of CD4+ T cells sorted from blood. The source of these receptors is a woman aged 18 to 35 in good health.

This clonotype was counted at least ten times. V is TRBV5-1 and J is TRBJ1-1, with 8 bases aligning to TRBD1. The V segment lost 1 base and the J segment 3 bases; nucleotides outside the gene matches: 20. The CDR3 extends over 20 amino acids. Germline assignment: CDR1 SGHRS and CDR2 YFSETQ. The CDR3 region has the DNA TGCGCCAGCAGCTTGTTCTTTCCCGGGACAGGCATGGTGTGGGACACTGAAGCTTTCTTT. Its translation is CASSLFFPGTGMVWDTEAFF.

This clonotype has more than one count but fewer than ten. CDR3 region: CASSLNPANNYGYTF. Written as DNA, the CDR3 is TGCGCCAGCAGCTTGAATCCAGCGAACAACTATGGCTACACCTTC. The chain has TRBV5-1 and TRBJ1-2; D not resolved. The length of the CDR3 is 15 residues. The germline V gene has CDR1 SGHRS and CDR2 YFSETQ. Between the trimmed V and J ends, which lost 1 base and 2 bases, there was a span of 12 bases.

The V and J genes are TRBV29-1 and TRBJ2-3; no clear D. The CDR3 totals 12 residues. Trimming took 3 bases from V and 0 from J, leaving 4 bases between them. Germline V gene data show CDR1 as SQVTM and CDR2 as ANQGSEA. The DNA of the CDR3 is TGCAGCGTTGAGACGAGCACAGATACGCAGTATTTT. Translated, it gives CSVETSTDTQYF.

This clonotype was found a few times. DNA for the CDR3: TGTGCCAGCAGCCACCCGCGGGGGACTAGCGGGAGAGTTCATGAGCAGTTCTTC. Protein: CASSHPRGTSGRVHEQFF. The rearrangement links TRBV11-2 to TRBJ2-1; 14 nucleotides agree with TRBD2. The V and J ends lost 5 bases and 8 bases, in that order; junction bases with no gene match: 14. Per the germline V gene, CDR1 is SGHAT and CDR2 is FQNNGV. The CDR3 has 18 residues. Full variable domain (rest looked up from reference TRBV11-2 and TRBJ2-1): EAGVAQSPRYKIIEKRQSVAFWCNPISGHATLYWYQQILGQGPKLLIQFQNNGVVDDSQLPKDRFSAERLKGVDSTLKIQPAKLEDSAVYLCASSHPRGTSGRVHEQFFGPGTRLTVL.

This clonotype was seen more than once but under ten times. The V and J genes are TRBV5-1 and TRBJ2-7; 7 nucleotides line up with TRBD1. The CDR3 is made up of 14 amino acids. The V gene's germline CDR1 is SGHRS and CDR2 YFSETQ. The V segment lost 7 bases and the J segment 0 bases; nucleotides outside the gene matches: 7. The CDR3 region has the DNA TGCGCCAGCTCCATACAGGGGAACTCCTACGAGCAGTACTTC. Protein: CASSIQGNSYEQYF.

This clonotype was seen a few times. The V and J genes are TRBV5-1 and TRBJ2-5, with 9 bases lining up with TRBD1. V dropped 8 bases and J dropped 1; count of bases not matched to a gene: 3. The CDR3 has 13 residues. Germline values: CDR1 SGHRS, CDR2 YFSETQ. The CDR3 bases are TGCGCCAGTAGACAGGGGGTCCAAGAGACCCAGTACTTC. It translates to CASRQGVQETQYF.

This clonotype was detected ten times or more. This chain connects TRBV7-9 to TRBJ1-5; D unclear. The CDR3 length is 14 residues. CDR1 SEHNR and CDR2 FQNEAQ come from the germline V gene (reference sequence). V lost 1 base, J lost 3 bases, and 7 bases lay in between. This CDR3 is CASSLEHINQPQHF. In nucleotides, the CDR3 is TGTGCCAGCAGCTTAGAACACATCAATCAGCCCCAGCATTTT.

The rearrangement links TRBV4-2 to TRBJ2-7; 10 bases are shared with TRBD2. The trim removed 0 bases at V and 5 bases at J, leaving 19 bases unmatched. The CDR3 runs 20 residues. CDR1 is LGHNA and CDR2 is YNFKEQ in the germline V gene. The CDR3: CASSQDTTSGCSPAHHEQYF. CDR3 DNA sequence: TGTGCCAGCAGCCAAGATACGACTAGCGGGTGTTCTCCCGCCCATCACGAGCAGTACTTC.

Here the CDR3 reads CASSQDRRGGFEQYF. Here the CDR3 DNA reads TGCGCCAGCAGCCAAGATCGGAGGGGGGGATTCGAGCAGTACTTC. The chain joins TRBV4-3 to TRBJ2-7; D possibly corresponds to TRBD2 (7 bases). The length of the CDR3 is 15 residues. Per the germline V gene, CDR1 is LGHNA and CDR2 is YSLEER. Trimming took 0 bases from V and 6 from J, leaving 15 bases between them.

At least ten counts were recorded for this clonotype. The chain joins TRBV5-1 to TRBJ2-1, with D unresolved. V was cut by 5 bases and J by 0 bases, with 9 bases left in between. The length of the CDR3 is 14 residues. Germline V CDR1 and CDR2: SGHRS, YFSETQ. The DNA of the CDR3 is TGCGCCAGCAGTGTGGGCAACTCCTACAATGAGCAGTTCTTC. This codes for CASSVGNSYNEQFF.

The table lists this clonotype with a few counts. V gene TRBV28 combines with J gene TRBJ2-5, with unresolved D. Germline V CDR1 and CDR2: MDHEN, SYDVKM. The CDR3 has 12 amino acids. The V end was cut by 5 bases, the J end by 5 bases, with 9 bases between. The CDR3 DNA follows: TGTGCCAGCAGTGAGGCCTTCGAGACCCAGTACTTC. This gives the protein CASSEAFETQYF.

CDR3 nucleotides: TGTGCCAGCAGCCAACTGGAGGCAGCTGCCGGCGAGCAGTACTTC. This translates into CASSQLEAAAGEQYF. This chain joins TRBV4-2 and TRBJ2-7, with D perhaps matching TRBD2 (5 bases). Germline V gene data show CDR1 as LGHNA and CDR2 as YNFKEQ. Trimming shortened V by 2 bases and J by 6 bases, and 17 bases separated the two germline ends. The CDR3 extends over 15 amino acids.

A few counts support this clonotype. V and J are TRBV12-3 or TRBV12-4 and TRBJ2-7; TRBD2 aligns across 9 bases. Losses at the gene ends were 10 bases for V and 3 bases for J; bases not matched to a gene: 7. CDR3 size: 13 residues. In nucleotides, the CDR3 is TGTGCCACCTGTTCTAGCGGGAACTACGAGCAGTACTTC. Encoded protein: CATCSSGNYEQYF.

The chain combines TRBV2 with TRBJ2-3; D is perhaps TRBD1 (5 bases). Germline V CDR1 and CDR2: SNHLY, FYNNEI. CDR3 length: 15 amino acids. V was trimmed by 2 bases and J by 0 bases, leaving 9 bases between them. CDR3 DNA sequence: TGTGCCAGCAGTGAACGACAGACTAGCACAGATACGCAGTATTTT. The encoded protein is CASSERQTSTDTQYF.

The chain links TRBV11-2 to TRBJ1-1, with D unresolved. V was shortened by 1 base and J by 5 bases, with 11 bases between the two germline ends. The CDR3 is made up of 14 amino acids. Germline values: CDR1 SGHAT, CDR2 FQNNGV. The CDR3 nucleotides read TGTGCCAGCAGCTTAGTAGGAGGTTGGACTGAAGCTTTCTTT. Translation: CASSLVGGWTEAFF. The full variable domain, in which reference TRBV11-2 and TRBJ1-1 provide the parts outside the CDR3, is EAGVAQSPRYKIIEKRQSVAFWCNPISGHATLYWYQQILGQGPKLLIQFQNNGVVDDSQLPKDRFSAERLKGVDSTLKIQPAKLEDSAVYLCASSLVGGWTEAFFGQGTRLTVV.

This clonotype has more than one count but fewer than ten. This chain connects TRBV2 to TRBJ2-3, with 8 bases matching TRBD2. V trimming: 6 bases; J trimming: 4 bases; junction bases outside the gene matches: 6. Germline V gene sequence: CDR1 SNHLY, CDR2 FYNNEI. The CDR3 covers 14 residues. The CDR3 DNA follows: TGTGCCAGCAGGGGACTAGTCCACTCAGATACGCAGTATTTT. This gives the protein CASRGLVHSDTQYF.

The CDR3: CASSSVGGQFF. CDR3 nucleotides: TGTGCCAGCAGCTCCGTTGGGGGGCAGTTCTTC. V is TRBV7-2 and J is TRBJ2-1; D assignment may be TRBD1 or TRBD2 (5 bases each). Per the germline V gene, CDR1 is SGHTA and CDR2 is FQGNSA. The CDR3 runs to 11 residues. Trimming took 4 bases from V and 12 from J, leaving 10 bases between them. Combining the CDR3 with reference TRBV7-2 and TRBJ2-1 gives the whole variable domain GAGVSQSPSNKVTEKGKDVELRCDPISGHTALYWYRQSLGQGLEFLIYFQGNSAPDKSGLPSDRFSAERTGGSVSTLTIQRTQQEDSAVYLCASSSVGGQFFGPGTRLTVL.